This TCR beta chain was sequenced during a study of blood T cells in healthy people across ages. This clonotype was picked up a small number of times. Its antigen is unidentified. Germline V gene sequence: CDR1 SNHLY, CDR2 FYNNEI. Trimming removed 7 bases from V and 5 bases from J; junction bases left unmatched: 4. CDR3 length: 13 amino acids. A second 7 to 11 cycle PCR used barcoded and J-beta primers. Unique molecular identifiers of 12 random nucleotides labeled each cDNA. Via MiXCR, TCRdb re-called the 5' RACE reads, giving one row per CDR3 protein. The sample lists about 1.6 million distinct CDR3 sequences; 30% to 35% were seen once. Whole-study results and caveats: Unknown CMV status may confound age-related changes in expanded clones. Per million T cells, the diversity of TCR beta decreased roughly linearly as age advanced.

The genes are TRBV2 and TRBJ2-5, with 10 bases matching TRBD2. The sequencing sample was made of blood. This TCR derives from a woman younger than 45 in good health. The CDR3 is CASTGLAVETQYF. The CDR3 coding sequence is TGTGCCAGCACCGGACTAGCGGTTGAGACCCAGTACTTC.